This note documents a single T cell receptor beta chain sequence. This clone has a single count. Its antigen specificity is not known. Qualities for individual bases were not recorded, and no much larger clone is one base off. The record originates from a study of cytotoxic CD8 clonotypes in ibrutinib-treated CLL (dated by TCRdb to the early 2020s). Regarding the research as a whole: The cohort had about a dozen relapsed/refractory and approximately 15 treatment-naive patients; 17 were IGHV unmutated. Responses were partial in roughly 24 patients and complete in 2; after median about 68 months follow-up, approximately 15 stayed in remission and approximately 12 progressed. Response samples were obtained after a median of approximately twelve months of treatment, with a range of about 6 to 36 months. On average, each sample had roughly 230,000 productive templates and roughly 95,000 productive rearrangements. Longitudinal samples were obtainable from about 30% of the roughly 86 participants in the trial. Cryopreserved peripheral blood mononuclear cells were collected at three points: before therapy, at response, and at either sustained remission or disease progression. Every remission and progressive disease sample was obtained while ibrutinib was still being received by the patients.

On a MiSeq, deep resolution sequencing aimed for a depth between 1 in 1 million and 1 in 200,000 T cells, with each clonotype covered approximately 9.2x on average. The immunoSEQ hsTCRB Kit was used to generate the TCR beta libraries. Concerning the study's data processing: Data were analyzed with ImmunoSEQ Data Assistant and ImmunoSEQ Analyzer, with V, D and J genes assigned per IMGT definitions. Clonality, which ranges from 0 to 1, was calculated by subtracting the normalized Shannon entropy of productive rearrangement frequencies from one. Only overrepresented clonotypes making up at least 0.05% of each patient's repertoire were included in the public clonotype analysis. Some 13 age-matched healthy donor repertoires from immuneACCESS served as clonality controls. TCRdb mirrors the immuneACCESS table, restricted to in-frame sequences. Some clones are absent from its copies; in checked studies, under half trace to an unresolved V gene, and the reason for the others is unknown. The D gene and trimming were derived from the DNA, and the V and J assignments and clone size from that table. This sample holds over 65,000 clones; around 68% were observed only once. The top ten hold about 5.7% of the sample.

The CDR3 covers 13 residues, taking in both the cysteine and the phenylalanine. Only the CDR3 region is kept as DNA, spanning 39 bases read in frame from base 1. The germline V gene supplies CDR1 ENHRY and CDR2 SYGVKD. V trim: 6 bases; J trim: 8 bases; unmatched bases: 7. The time point label here, explained by the study, means: about twelve months on ibrutinib. For TCR beta library preparation, 1.5 to 2 micrograms of genomic DNA were extracted from the cryopreserved PBMCs. Longitudinal blood samples from CLL patients receiving ibrutinib monotherapy were subjected to high-throughput TCR beta sequencing. The patients took part in an open-label, single-center phase 2 trial of ibrutinib monotherapy. Findings and caveats that apply to the study as a whole: Lymph node repertoires were not examined, and the timing of sampling was not matched between patients in sustained remission and those whose disease progressed. Public clonotypes were found to be uncommon and were observed to contract or remain stable during treatment; the increase in clonality was shown to reflect expansion of private clonotypes at ibrutinib response. At baseline, clonality was higher than in age-matched healthy donors and showed a strong correlation with circulating CD8+ T-cell counts. An increase in clonality was observed at ibrutinib response, with clonality remaining stable during sustained remission and falling back toward baseline at progression.

The chain employs TRBV10-3 and TRBJ1-1, with TRBD1 matching 9 junction bases. Sequenced material: PBMCs, taken after 12 months of ibrutinib treatment. The clonotype originates from a human donor with chronic lymphocytic leukemia. The nucleotide sequence reads TGTGCCATCAGGGCTACAGGGGGCATCGAAGCTTTCTTT. The resulting protein is CAIRATGGIEAFF.